This T cell receptor (beta chain) was sequenced for a study of shared clonotypes between healthy human individuals. V lost 3 bases to trimming and J lost 3 bases; unmatched junction nucleotides: 5. CDR3 length equals 14 residues. CDR1 is SGHRS and CDR2 is YFSETQ in the germline V gene. TCRdb's copy holds only in-frame clones and misses some; the assay was immunoSEQ multiplex PCR. The table records fewer than 1.4 million clones, approximately 78% of them present only once. This clonotype originated in a man in his late teens or twenties in good health. Some clones in this sample may be carry-over from other donors' samples. Sequencing input: memory CD4+ T cells from PBMCs. Subset given: CD45RA-negative fraction. V usage is TRBV5-1 and J usage is TRBJ1-2, with 7 bases lining up with TRBD1. In nucleotides, the CDR3 is TGCGCCAGCAGCTCGACGGACAGGTACTATGGCTACACCTTC. Protein product: CASSSTDRYYGYTF. The complete variable domain, with remaining parts taken from reference TRBV5-1 and TRBJ1-2, reads KAGVTQTPRYLIKTRGQQVTLSCSPISGHRSVSWYQQTPGQGLQFLFEYFSETQRNKGNFPGRFSGRQFSNSRSEMNVSTLELGDSALYLCASSSTDRYYGYTFGSGTRLTVV.